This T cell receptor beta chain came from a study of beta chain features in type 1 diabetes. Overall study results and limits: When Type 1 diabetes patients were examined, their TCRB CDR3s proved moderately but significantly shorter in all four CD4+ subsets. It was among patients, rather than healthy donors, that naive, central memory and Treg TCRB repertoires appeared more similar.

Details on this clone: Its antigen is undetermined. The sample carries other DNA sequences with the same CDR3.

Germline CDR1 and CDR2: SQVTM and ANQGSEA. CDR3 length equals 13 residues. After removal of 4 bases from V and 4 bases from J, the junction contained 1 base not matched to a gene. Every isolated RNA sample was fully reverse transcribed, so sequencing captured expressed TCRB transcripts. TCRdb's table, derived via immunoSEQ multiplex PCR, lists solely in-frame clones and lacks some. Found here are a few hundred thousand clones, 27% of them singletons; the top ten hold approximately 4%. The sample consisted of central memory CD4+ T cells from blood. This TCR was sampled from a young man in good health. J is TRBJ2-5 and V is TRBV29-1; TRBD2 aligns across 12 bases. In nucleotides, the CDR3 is TGCAGCGTTGGACTAGCGGGGGCAGAGACCCAGTACTTC. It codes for CSVGLAGAETQYF.